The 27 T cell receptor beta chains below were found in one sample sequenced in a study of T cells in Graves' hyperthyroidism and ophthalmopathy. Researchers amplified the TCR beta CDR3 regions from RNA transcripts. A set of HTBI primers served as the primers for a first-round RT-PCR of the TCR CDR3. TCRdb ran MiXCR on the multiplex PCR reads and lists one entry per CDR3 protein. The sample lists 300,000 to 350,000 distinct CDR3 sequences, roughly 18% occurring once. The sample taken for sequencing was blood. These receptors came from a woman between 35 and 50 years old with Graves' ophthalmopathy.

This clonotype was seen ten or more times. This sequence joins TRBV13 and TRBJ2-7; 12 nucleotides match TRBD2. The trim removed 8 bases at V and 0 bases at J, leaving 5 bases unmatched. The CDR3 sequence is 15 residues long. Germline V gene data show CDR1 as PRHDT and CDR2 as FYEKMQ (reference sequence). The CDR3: CASGEGLAGSYEQYF. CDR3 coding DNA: TGTGCCAGCGGAGAGGGACTAGCGGGCTCCTACGAGCAGTACTTC. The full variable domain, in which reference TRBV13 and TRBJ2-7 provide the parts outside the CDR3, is AAGVIQSPRHLIKEKRETATLKCYPIPRHDTVYWYQQGPGQDPQFLISFYEKMQSDKGSIPDRFSAQQFSDYHSELNMSSLELGDSALYFCASGEGLAGSYEQYFGPGTRLTVT.

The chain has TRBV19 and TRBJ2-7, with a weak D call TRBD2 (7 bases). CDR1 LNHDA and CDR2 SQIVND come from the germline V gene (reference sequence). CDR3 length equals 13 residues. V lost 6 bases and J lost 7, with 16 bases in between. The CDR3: CASSPQGGGEQYF. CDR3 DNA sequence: TGTGCCAGTAGCCCACAGGGCGGGGGTGAGCAGTACTTC. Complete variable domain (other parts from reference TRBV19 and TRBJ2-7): DGGITQSPKYLFRKEGQNVTLSCEQNLNHDAMYWYRQDPGQGLRLIYYSQIVNDFQKGDIAEGYSVSREKKESFPLTVTSAQKNPTAFYLCASSPQGGGEQYFGPGTRLTVT.

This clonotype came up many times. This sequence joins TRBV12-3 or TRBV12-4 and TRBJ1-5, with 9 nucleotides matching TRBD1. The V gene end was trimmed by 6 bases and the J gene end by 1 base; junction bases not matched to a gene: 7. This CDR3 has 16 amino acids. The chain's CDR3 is CASRTGQGGSNQPQHF. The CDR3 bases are TGTGCCAGCAGGACGGGACAGGGTGGAAGCAATCAGCCCCAGCATTTT.

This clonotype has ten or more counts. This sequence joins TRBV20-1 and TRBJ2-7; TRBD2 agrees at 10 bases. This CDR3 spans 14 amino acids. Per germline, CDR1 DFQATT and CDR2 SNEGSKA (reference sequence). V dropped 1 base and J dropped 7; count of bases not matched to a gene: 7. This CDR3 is CSARVLAGMREQYF. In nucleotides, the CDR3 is TGCAGTGCTAGAGTACTAGCGGGAATGAGGGAGCAGTACTTC.

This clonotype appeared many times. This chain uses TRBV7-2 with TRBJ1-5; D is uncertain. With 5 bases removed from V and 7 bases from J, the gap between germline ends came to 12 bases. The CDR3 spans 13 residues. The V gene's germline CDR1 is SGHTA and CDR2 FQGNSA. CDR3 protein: CASSPGIAQPQHF. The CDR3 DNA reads TGTGCCAGCAGCCCCGGAATAGCCCAGCCCCAGCATTTT.

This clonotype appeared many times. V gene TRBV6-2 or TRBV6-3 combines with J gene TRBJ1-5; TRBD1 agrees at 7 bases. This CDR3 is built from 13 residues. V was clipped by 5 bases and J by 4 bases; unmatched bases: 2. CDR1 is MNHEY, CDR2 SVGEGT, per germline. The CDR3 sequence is CASSTGENQPQHF. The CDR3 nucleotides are TGTGCCAGCAGTACAGGGGAGAATCAGCCCCAGCATTTT.

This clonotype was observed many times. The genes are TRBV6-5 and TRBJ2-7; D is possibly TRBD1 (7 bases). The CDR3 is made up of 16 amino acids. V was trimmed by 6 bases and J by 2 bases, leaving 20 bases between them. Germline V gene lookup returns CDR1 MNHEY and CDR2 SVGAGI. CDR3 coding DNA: TGTGCCAGCAGACCAAGAGGTACAGGGGAGGCCTACGAGCAGTACTTC. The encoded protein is CASRPRGTGEAYEQYF.

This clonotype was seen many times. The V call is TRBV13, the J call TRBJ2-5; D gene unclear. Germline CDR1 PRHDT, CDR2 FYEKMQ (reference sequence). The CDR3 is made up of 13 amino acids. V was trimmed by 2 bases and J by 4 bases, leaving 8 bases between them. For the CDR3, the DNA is TGTGCCAGCAGCTTAAGGAAGTCAGAGACCCAGTACTTC. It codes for CASSLRKSETQYF.

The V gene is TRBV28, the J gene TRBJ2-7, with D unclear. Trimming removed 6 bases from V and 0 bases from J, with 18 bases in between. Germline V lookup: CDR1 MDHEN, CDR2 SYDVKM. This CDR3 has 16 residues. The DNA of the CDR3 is TGTGCCAGCAGCCCCATGAGGAGCAGCTACTCCTACGAGCAGTACTTC. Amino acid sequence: CASSPMRSSYSYEQYF. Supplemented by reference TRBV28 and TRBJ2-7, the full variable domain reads DVKVTQSSRYLVKRTGEKVFLECVQDMDHENMFWYRQDPGLGLRLIYFSYDVKMKEKGDIPEGYSVSREKKERFSLILESASTNQTSMYLCASSPMRSSYSYEQYFGPGTRLTVT.

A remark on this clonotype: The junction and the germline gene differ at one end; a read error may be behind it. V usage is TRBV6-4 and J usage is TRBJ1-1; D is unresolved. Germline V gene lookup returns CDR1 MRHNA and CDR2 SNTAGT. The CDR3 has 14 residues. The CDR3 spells CASSRVGLNTEAYF. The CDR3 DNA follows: TGTGCCAGCTCCCGTGTGGGGTTGAACACTGAAGCTTACTTT.

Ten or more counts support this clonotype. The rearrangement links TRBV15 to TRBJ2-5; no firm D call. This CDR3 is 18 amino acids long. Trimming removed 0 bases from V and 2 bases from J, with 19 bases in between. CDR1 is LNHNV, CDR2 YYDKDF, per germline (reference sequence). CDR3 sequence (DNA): TGTGCCACCAGCAGAGATATTTTGGGCAGGACCAGGCAAGAGACCCAGTACTTC. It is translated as CATSRDILGRTRQETQYF.

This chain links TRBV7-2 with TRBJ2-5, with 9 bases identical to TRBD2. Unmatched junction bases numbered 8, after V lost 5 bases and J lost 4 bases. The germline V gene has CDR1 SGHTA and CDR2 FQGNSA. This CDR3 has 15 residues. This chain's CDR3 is CASSPAGLAGETQYF. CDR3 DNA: TGTGCCAGCAGCCCCGCGGGACTAGCAGGAGAGACCCAGTACTTC. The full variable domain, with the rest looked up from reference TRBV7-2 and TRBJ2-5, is GAGVSQSPSNKVTEKGKDVELRCDPISGHTALYWYRQSLGQGLEFLIYFQGNSAPDKSGLPSDRFSAERTGGSVSTLTIQRTQQEDSAVYLCASSPAGLAGETQYFGPGTRLLVL.

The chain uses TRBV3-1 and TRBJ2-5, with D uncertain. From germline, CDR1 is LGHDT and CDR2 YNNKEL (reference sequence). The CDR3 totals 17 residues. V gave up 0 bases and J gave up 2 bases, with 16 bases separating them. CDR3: CASSQEAGNPTQETQYF. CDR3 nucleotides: TGTGCCAGCAGCCAAGAGGCTGGAAACCCAACTCAAGAGACCCAGTACTTC.

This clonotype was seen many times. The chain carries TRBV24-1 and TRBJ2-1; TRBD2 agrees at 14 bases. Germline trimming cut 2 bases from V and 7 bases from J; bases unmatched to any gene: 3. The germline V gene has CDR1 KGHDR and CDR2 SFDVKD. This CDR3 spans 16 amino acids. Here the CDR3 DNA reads TGTGCCACCAGTGATTACGGGACTAGCGGGAGAAATGAGCAGTTCTTC. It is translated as CATSDYGTSGRNEQFF.

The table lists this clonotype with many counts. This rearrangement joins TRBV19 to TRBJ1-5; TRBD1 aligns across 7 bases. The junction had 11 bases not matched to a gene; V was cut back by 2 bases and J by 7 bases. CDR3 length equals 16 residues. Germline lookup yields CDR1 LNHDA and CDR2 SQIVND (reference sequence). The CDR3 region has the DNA TGTGCCAGTAGTATATCCGGGACAGCTTTCTCCCAGCCCCAGCATTTT. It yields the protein CASSISGTAFSQPQHF.

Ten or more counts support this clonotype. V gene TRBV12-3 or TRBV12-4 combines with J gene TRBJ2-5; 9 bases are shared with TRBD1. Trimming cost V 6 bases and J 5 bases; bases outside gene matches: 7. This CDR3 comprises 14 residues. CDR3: CASRLQGAYETQYF. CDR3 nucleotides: TGTGCCAGCAGGCTACAGGGGGCGTATGAGACCCAGTACTTC.

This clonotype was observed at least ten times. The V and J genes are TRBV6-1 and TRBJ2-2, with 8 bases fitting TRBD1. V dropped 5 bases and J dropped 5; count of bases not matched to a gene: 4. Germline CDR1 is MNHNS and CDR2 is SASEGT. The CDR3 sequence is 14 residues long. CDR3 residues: CASSLRGLTGELFF. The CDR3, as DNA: TGTGCCAGCAGTCTCAGGGGGCTTACCGGGGAGCTGTTTTTT.

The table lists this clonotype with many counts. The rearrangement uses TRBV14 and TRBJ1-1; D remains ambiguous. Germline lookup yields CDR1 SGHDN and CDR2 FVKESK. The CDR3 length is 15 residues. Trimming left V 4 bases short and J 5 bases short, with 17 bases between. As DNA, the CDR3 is TGTGCCAGCAGCCCTACCCTGTCGGGGAGGACTGAAGCTTTCTTT. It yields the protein CASSPTLSGRTEAFF.

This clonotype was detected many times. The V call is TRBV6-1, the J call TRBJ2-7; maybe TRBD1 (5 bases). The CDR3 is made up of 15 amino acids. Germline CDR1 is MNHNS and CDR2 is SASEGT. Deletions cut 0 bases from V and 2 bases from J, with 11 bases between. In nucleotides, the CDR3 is TGTGCCAGCAGTGAAGCGGCAGGGTCTCCCTACGAGCAGTACTTC. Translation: CASSEAAGSPYEQYF.

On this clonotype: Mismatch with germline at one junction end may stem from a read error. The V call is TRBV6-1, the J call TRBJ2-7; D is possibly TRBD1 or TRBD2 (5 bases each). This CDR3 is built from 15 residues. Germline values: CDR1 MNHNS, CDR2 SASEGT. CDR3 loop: CASINNTGRGYEQSF. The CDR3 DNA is TGTGCCAGCATCAACAACACGGGGCGCGGCTACGAGCAGTCCTTC.

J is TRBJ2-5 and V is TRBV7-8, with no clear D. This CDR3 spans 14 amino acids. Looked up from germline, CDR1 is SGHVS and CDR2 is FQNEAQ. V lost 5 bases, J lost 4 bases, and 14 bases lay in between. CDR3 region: CASSKGQGIETQYF. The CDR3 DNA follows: TGTGCCAGCAGCAAAGGCCAAGGGATAGAGACCCAGTACTTC.

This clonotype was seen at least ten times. CDR3 bases: TGCAGTGCTACCACTTCGGGACAGGGTAACTATGGCTACACCTTC. It is translated as CSATTSGQGNYGYTF. The chain combines TRBV20-1 with TRBJ1-2; 9 nucleotides agree with TRBD1. This CDR3 has 15 residues. Unmatched junction bases numbered 7, after V lost 4 bases and J lost 1 base. Germline values: CDR1 DFQATT, CDR2 SNEGSKA (reference sequence).

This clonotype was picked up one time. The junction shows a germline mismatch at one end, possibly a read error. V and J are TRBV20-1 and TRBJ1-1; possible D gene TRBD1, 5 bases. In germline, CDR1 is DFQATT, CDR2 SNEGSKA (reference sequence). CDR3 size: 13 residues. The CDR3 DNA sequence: TGCAGTGCTAGAGTCACAATCGACAGACAAGCTTGCTTT. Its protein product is CSARVTIDRQACF.

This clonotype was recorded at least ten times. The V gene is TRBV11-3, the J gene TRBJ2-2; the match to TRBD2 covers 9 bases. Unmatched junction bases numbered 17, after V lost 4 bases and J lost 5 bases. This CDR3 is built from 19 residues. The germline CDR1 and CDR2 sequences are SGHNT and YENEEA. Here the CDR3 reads CASSSGNPGGRAKTGELFF. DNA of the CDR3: TGTGCCAGCAGCTCAGGGAATCCTGGCGGGAGGGCTAAAACCGGGGAGCTGTTTTTT.

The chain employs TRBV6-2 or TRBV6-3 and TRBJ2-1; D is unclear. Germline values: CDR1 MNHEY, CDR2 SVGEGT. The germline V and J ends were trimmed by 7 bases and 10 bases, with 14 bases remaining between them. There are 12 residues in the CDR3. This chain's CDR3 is CASTQVAREQFF. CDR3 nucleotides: TGTGCCAGCACCCAAGTGGCTCGAGAGCAGTTCTTC.

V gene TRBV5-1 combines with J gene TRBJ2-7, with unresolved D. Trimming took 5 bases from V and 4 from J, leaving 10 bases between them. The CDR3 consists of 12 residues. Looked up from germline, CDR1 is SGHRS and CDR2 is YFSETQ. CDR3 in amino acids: CASRRSEYEQYF. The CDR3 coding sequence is TGCGCCAGCAGAAGATCAGAATACGAGCAGTACTTC. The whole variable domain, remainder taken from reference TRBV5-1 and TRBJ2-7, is KAGVTQTPRYLIKTRGQQVTLSCSPISGHRSVSWYQQTPGQGLQFLFEYFSETQRNKGNFPGRFSGRQFSNSRSEMNVSTLELGDSALYLCASRRSEYEQYFGPGTRLTVT.

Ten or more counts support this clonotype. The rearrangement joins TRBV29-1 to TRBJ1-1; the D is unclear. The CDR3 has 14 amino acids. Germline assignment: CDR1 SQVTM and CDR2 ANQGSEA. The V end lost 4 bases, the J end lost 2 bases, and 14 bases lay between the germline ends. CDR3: CSVGPGRVNTEAFF. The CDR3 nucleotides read TGCAGCGTTGGGCCTGGACGAGTAAACACTGAAGCTTTCTTT.